This T cell receptor beta chain was profiled in a study of blood T cell repertoires in COVID-19. Across the whole study: COVID-19 samples from acute and convalescent phases originated in the United States, Italy and Spain.

Germline CDR1 is SQVTM and CDR2 is ANQGSEA. The V gene end was trimmed by 4 bases and the J gene end by 4 bases; junction bases not matched to a gene: 15. The CDR3 sequence is 16 residues long. As originally analysed: Estimation of nucleated cell counts was performed using reference gene primer amplification. Generated by immunoSEQ multiplex PCR, the TCRdb table keeps only in-frame clones and is missing some. That table is the source of V, J and clone size, and D and trimming were worked out from the DNA. The sample has fewer than 100,000 clones, around 79% seen once. The chain combines TRBV29-1 with TRBJ2-5; 7 bases align to TRBD1. The sequence was collected from a human donor in a cohort sampled during active COVID-19. The sequencing sample was made of peripheral blood. The CDR3: CSVGGPGAGGSETQYF. The CDR3 DNA sequence: TGCAGCGTTGGAGGGCCCGGGGCAGGGGGATCAGAGACCCAGTACTTC. Together with reference TRBV29-1 and TRBJ2-5, the CDR3 gives the full variable domain: SAVISQKPSRDICQRGTSLTIQCQVDSQVTMMFWYRQQPGQSLTLIATANQGSEATYESGFVIDKFPISRPNLTFSTLTVSNMSPEDSSIYLCSVGGPGAGGSETQYFGPGTRLLVL.